One and the same sample provided the 27 T cell receptor beta chains below, sequenced in a study of CD8 T cells in ankylosing spondylitis. TCRdb independently ran MiXCR on the 5' RACE reads; one entry per CDR3 protein. This table has just over 300,000 distinct CDR3 sequences, less than 25% appearing once. Sequenced: blood, either unsorted or a sorted T cell fraction (not recorded which). The receptors were gathered from a female donor with ankylosing spondylitis or in good health (not recorded which).

This clonotype showed up many times. This rearrangement joins TRBV20-1 to TRBJ2-1, with 8 bases identical to TRBD2. The CDR3 runs to 16 residues. V shed 0 bases, J shed 8 bases, and the junction held 12 bases outside the gene matches. Germline lookup yields CDR1 DFQATT and CDR2 SNEGSKA (reference sequence). DNA for the CDR3: TGCAGTGCTAGAGAGGGGGGGACTAGGCTAGAGCATGAGCAGTTCTTC. Translated, it gives CSAREGGTRLEHEQFF.

This clonotype was observed at least ten times. The genes are TRBV6-5 and TRBJ1-1; D unresolved. Germline CDR1 is MNHEY and CDR2 is SVGAGI. The CDR3 length is 11 residues. Trimming removed 10 bases at V and 1 base at J, with 7 bases between. The CDR3 reads CATVSNTEAFF. In nucleotides, the CDR3 is TGTGCCACTGTATCGAACACTGAAGCTTTCTTT.

The chain has TRBV29-1 and TRBJ1-1; D is unclear. The CDR3 covers 11 residues. Trimming removed 7 bases from V and 9 bases from J, with 15 bases in between. The germline gives CDR1 SQVTM, CDR2 ANQGSEA. The CDR3 region has the DNA TGCAGCGGGTCCGATGGTCACCAAGCTTTCTTT. Protein sequence: CSGSDGHQAFF.

The rearrangement links TRBV7-8 to TRBJ1-4; the D gene is possibly TRBD1 (5 bases). This CDR3 spans 16 amino acids. CDR1 is SGHVS and CDR2 is FQNEAQ in the germline V gene. V dropped 5 bases and J dropped 5 bases, with 18 bases sitting between them. The CDR3 protein is CASSRGTFNSNEKLFF. DNA of the CDR3: TGTGCCAGCAGCCGAGGGACCTTCAACTCGAATGAAAAACTGTTTTTT.

The chain links TRBV5-4 to TRBJ2-7; 9 positions agree with TRBD2. The CDR3 has 13 amino acids. Germline CDR1 and CDR2: SGHNT and YYREEE (reference sequence). V trimming: 6 bases; J trimming: 3 bases; junction bases outside the gene matches: 4. The CDR3: CASTLAGRYEQYF. Here the CDR3 DNA reads TGTGCCAGCACCCTAGCGGGACGCTACGAGCAGTACTTC.

This clonotype was counted at least ten times. The rearrangement uses TRBV20-1 and TRBJ1-1; D is unclear. The CDR3 covers 13 residues. Trimming shortened V by 6 bases and J by 1 base, and 12 bases separated the two germline ends. Germline V lookup: CDR1 DFQATT, CDR2 SNEGSKA (reference sequence). CDR3 loop: CSAKQQTNTEAFF. The CDR3 coding sequence is TGCAGTGCCAAGCAACAAACGAACACTGAAGCTTTCTTT.

This clonotype was observed a handful of times. A read error may produce the germline difference seen at one junction end. V usage is TRBV6-1 and J usage is TRBJ1-5, with D possibly TRBD1 on 5 matching bases. Germline CDR1 reads MNHNS; CDR2 reads SASEGT. This CDR3 is built from 16 residues. CDR3 coding DNA: TGTGCCAGCATTGAAGACCGGGACCGCGGCAATCAGCCCCAGCATTTT. Translated, it gives CASIEDRDRGNQPQHF.

J is TRBJ2-7 and V is TRBV7-8; 7 bases map to TRBD2. The CDR3 sequence is 17 residues long. Germline V gene data show CDR1 as SGHVS and CDR2 as FQNEAQ. Germline trimming cut 5 bases from V and 1 base from J; bases unmatched to any gene: 14. In DNA form, the CDR3 reads TGTGCCAGCAGCGGTGCGGTGGCGGGAGTAGGGTCCTACGAGCAGTACTTC. This encodes CASSGAVAGVGSYEQYF.

This clonotype has a handful of counts. The V and J genes are TRBV2 and TRBJ1-2, with unresolved D. CDR1 and CDR2 (germline): SNHLY, FYNNEI. V was shortened by 4 bases and J by 0 bases, with 6 bases between the two germline ends. This CDR3 is 13 amino acids long. DNA for the CDR3: TGTGCCAGCAGTGCCCGTACTAACTATGGCTACACCTTC. Its translation: CASSARTNYGYTF. Full variable domain (rest looked up from reference TRBV2 and TRBJ1-2): EPEVTQTPSHQVTQMGQEVILRCVPISNHLYFYWYRQILGQKVEFLVSFYNNEISEKSEIFDDQFSVERPDGSNFTLKIRSTKLEDSAMYFCASSARTNYGYTFGSGTRLTVV.

This clonotype was counted only a few times. This chain links TRBV20-1 with TRBJ2-7, with D tentatively TRBD2 (5 bases). From germline, CDR1 is DFQATT and CDR2 SNEGSKA (reference sequence). The CDR3 is 13 residues long. Between the trimmed V and J ends, which lost 3 bases and 5 bases, there was a span of 14 bases. Here the CDR3 reads CSARVPSYHEQYF. The CDR3 DNA is TGCAGTGCTAGGGTACCTAGCTACCACGAGCAGTACTTC.

The V call is TRBV5-5, the J call TRBJ2-3, with TRBD2 matching over 13 bases. The CDR3 covers 18 residues. Germline CDR1 reads SGHKS; CDR2 reads YYEKEE (reference sequence). V gave up 3 bases and J gave up 1 base; unmatched junction bases: 8. The CDR3 region is CASSWGLAGLGGTDTQYF. The DNA for the CDR3 is TGTGCCAGCAGCTGGGGACTAGCGGGACTGGGGGGCACAGATACGCAGTATTTT.

Ten or more counts support this clonotype. The J gene is TRBJ2-5, the V gene TRBV7-6; D is undetermined. CDR3 size: 11 residues. The germline gives CDR1 SGHVS, CDR2 FNYEAQ. V lost 5 bases to trimming and J lost 3 bases, with 4 bases between them. CDR3: CASSREETQYF. The CDR3 DNA sequence: TGTGCCAGCAGCCGTGAAGAGACCCAGTACTTC. The complete variable domain, with remaining parts taken from reference TRBV7-6 and TRBJ2-5, reads GAGVSQSPRYKVTKRGQDVALRCDPISGHVSLYWYRQALGQGPEFLTYFNYEAQQDKSGLPNDRFSAERPEGSISTLTIQRTEQRDSAMYRCASSREETQYFGPGTRLLVL.

In this sample, this clonotype turned up a few times. The chain couples TRBV28 to TRBJ2-3, with D possibly being TRBD2 (6 bases). This CDR3 is built from 15 residues. Germline-derived CDR1 and CDR2 are MDHEN and SYDVKM. V dropped 5 bases and J dropped 3 bases, with 15 bases sitting between them. CDR3 loop: CASSARGVPTDTQYF. CDR3 coding DNA: TGTGCCAGCAGTGCGCGGGGAGTACCGACAGATACGCAGTATTTT.

V is TRBV20-1 and J is TRBJ2-7; tentatively, D is TRBD2 (5 bases). The CDR3 is 13 residues long. V was clipped by 3 bases and J by 6 bases, with 15 bases between them. The V gene's germline CDR1 is DFQATT and CDR2 SNEGSKA (reference sequence). CDR3 bases: TGCAGTGCTAGGGCTCTAGAACGGGGCGAGCAGTACTTC. Its translation is CSARALERGEQYF.

This chain connects TRBV7-9 to TRBJ2-3; a possible D gene is TRBD1 (7 bases). V dropped 5 bases and J dropped 2 bases, with 14 bases sitting between them. This CDR3 has 15 amino acids. Germline V lookup: CDR1 SEHNR, CDR2 FQNEAQ (reference sequence). CDR3 residues: CASSPGGSPTDTQYF. CDR3 nucleotide sequence: TGTGCCAGCAGCCCAGGGGGGTCACCCACAGATACGCAGTATTTT.

This clonotype was seen only a few times. The gene calls are TRBV12-3 or TRBV12-4 and TRBJ2-1; 9 bases match TRBD2. Germline trimming cut 3 bases from V and 13 bases from J; bases unmatched to any gene: 13. The CDR3 runs to 15 residues. For the CDR3, the DNA is TGTGCCAGCAGTTTCAACGTGGTAGCGGGAGAAAATCAGTTCTTC. It codes for CASSFNVVAGENQFF.

This clonotype was seen a single time. V usage is TRBV24-1 and J usage is TRBJ2-1, with a possible D match to TRBD1 (5 bases). Germline V gives CDR1 KGHDR, CDR2 SFDVKD. The germline V and J ends were trimmed by 9 bases and 10 bases, with 21 bases remaining between them. The CDR3 loop spans 14 amino acids. The CDR3 loop is CATGWGVYQGEQFF. CDR3 DNA: TGTGCCACCGGGTGGGGCGTTTACCAGGGCGAGCAGTTCTTC.

This chain connects TRBV20-1 to TRBJ2-5, with D uncertain. The CDR3 extends over 13 amino acids. Germline V gene data show CDR1 as DFQATT and CDR2 as SNEGSKA (reference sequence). V gave up 3 bases and J gave up 5 bases, with 13 bases separating them. The CDR3 protein is CSASRLVGETQYF. The DNA of the CDR3 is TGCAGTGCTAGCAGGCTGGTTGGGGAGACCCAGTACTTC.

This clonotype occurred a few times. The J gene is TRBJ1-1, the V gene TRBV29-1; D call uncertain. V was cut by 6 bases and J by 4 bases, with 21 bases left in between. The germline V gene has CDR1 SQVTM and CDR2 ANQGSEA. This CDR3 is 15 amino acids long. The DNA for the CDR3 is TGCAGCGTGGGAGACCCCCAGGCGAGAGGCACTGAAGCTTTCTTT. It yields the protein CSVGDPQARGTEAFF. Filled out from reference TRBV29-1 and TRBJ1-1, the complete variable domain reads SAVISQKPSRDICQRGTSLTIQCQVDSQVTMMFWYRQQPGQSLTLIATANQGSEATYESGFVIDKFPISRPNLTFSTLTVSNMSPEDSSIYLCSVGDPQARGTEAFFGQGTRLTVV.

CDR3 in amino acids: CASSFVAPLRGTGELFF. CDR3 DNA sequence: TGTGCCAGCAGCTTCGTAGCTCCTCTAAGGGGAACCGGGGAGCTGTTTTTT. The chain couples TRBV7-2 to TRBJ2-2; the D gene is possibly TRBD1 (5 bases). The CDR3 loop spans 17 amino acids. Trimming removed 3 bases at V and 5 bases at J, with 19 bases between. Germline CDR1 reads SGHTA; CDR2 reads FQGNSA.

With regard to this clonotype: A read error may account for a junction end that differs from germline. The chain employs TRBV6-5 and TRBJ2-6; possibly TRBD1 or TRBD2 for D (5 bases each). The CDR3 is 18 amino acids. Germline CDR1 is MNHEY and CDR2 is SVGAGI. The CDR3 bases are TGTGCCAGCAGTTACTCTACGGGACCGGTCTCTCGGGCCAACGTCCTGACTTTC. Amino acid sequence: CASSYSTGPVSRANVLTF.

This clonotype was detected many times. The chain recombines TRBV9 with TRBJ1-2; D is uncertain. In germline, CDR1 is SGDLS, CDR2 YYNGEE. The V gene lost 0 bases and the J gene lost 0 bases, with 12 bases spanning the gap. CDR3 size: 16 residues. This chain's CDR3 is CASSVASRTSNYGYTF. As DNA, the CDR3 is TGTGCCAGCAGCGTAGCTTCCAGGACCTCTAACTATGGCTACACCTTC.

This clonotype was picked up a small number of times. The chain uses TRBV12-3 or TRBV12-4 and TRBJ1-1; unclear D gene. The CDR3 consists of 11 residues. The V and J ends lost 5 bases and 7 bases respectively, with 8 bases between them. Here the CDR3 DNA reads TGTGCCAGCAGTGTCAGAGATGAAGCTTTCTTT. Its translation is CASSVRDEAFF.

There are a few counts of this clonotype. CDR3: CASSPVGLYTDTQYF. CDR3 coding DNA: TGTGCCAGCAGCCCTGTTGGGCTCTACACAGATACGCAGTATTTT. The gene calls are TRBV7-9 and TRBJ2-3; D not certain. Trimming pared 5 bases from V and 2 bases from J, leaving 14 bases between. This CDR3 has 15 amino acids. Looked up from germline, CDR1 is SEHNR and CDR2 is FQNEAQ (reference sequence).

This clonotype came up many times. This chain links TRBV5-1 with TRBJ2-3, with D unresolved. The CDR3 consists of 13 residues. In germline, CDR1 is SGHRS, CDR2 YFSETQ. Trimming shortened V by 3 bases and J by 0 bases, and 5 bases separated the two germline ends. The CDR3 bases are TGCGCCAGCAGCTCCGGGAGCACAGATACGCAGTATTTT. It translates to CASSSGSTDTQYF.

This clonotype was recorded a few times. The V gene is TRBV6-2 or TRBV6-3, the J gene TRBJ2-7, with TRBD1 matching 10 bases. The CDR3 length is 17 residues. The V gene's germline CDR1 is MNHEY and CDR2 SVGEGT. J lost 0 bases, V lost 4 bases, and 9 bases had no gene match. CDR3 DNA sequence: TGTGCCAGCAGTTCGGACAGGGGGGTAACAAGCTCCTACGAGCAGTACTTC. It is translated as CASSSDRGVTSSYEQYF.

This clonotype was counted many times. The chain is built from TRBV12-3 or TRBV12-4 and TRBJ2-5, with TRBD1 matching 8 bases. The CDR3 consists of 15 residues. V was pared by 5 bases and J by 2 bases, with 7 bases of the junction left unmatched. CDR3 DNA sequence: TGTGCCAGCAGTCCGGACAGGGAGCTACAAGAGACCCAGTACTTC. Translation gives CASSPDRELQETQYF.